A selection of T cell receptor beta chains follows, all from one sample in a study of identical twins. Each CDR3 protein gets one entry after TCRdb re-called the 5' RACE reads with MiXCR. The sample yields about 900,000 distinct CDR3 sequences, around 12% seen once. These data were also reused for a study on yellow fever vaccine responses in identical twins.

Sequences were obtained from PBMCs. The source of these receptors is a woman aged 18-29 years in good health. The CDR3 runs from the conserved cysteine through the conserved F or W. Each record gives: V gene, J gene, D gene, CDR3 protein. D genes are given only for firm matches.

V gene: TRBV28
J gene: TRBJ2-3
D gene: -
CDR3 protein: CAISVARGTDTQYF

V gene: TRBV5-1
J gene: TRBJ2-1
D gene: -
CDR3 protein: CASSPNPGTGNEQFF

V gene: TRBV5-1
J gene: TRBJ2-3
D gene: -
CDR3 protein: CASSLAKETDTQYF

V gene: TRBV27
J gene: TRBJ2-2
D gene: -
CDR3 protein: CASSPRVLVDTGELFF

V gene: TRBV10-3
J gene: TRBJ2-7
D gene: -
CDR3 protein: CAIRTTGTNPYEQYF

V gene: TRBV9
J gene: TRBJ1-1
D gene: TRBD1
CDR3 protein: CASSSRDSGLRF

V gene: TRBV29-1
J gene: TRBJ1-6
D gene: -
CDR3 protein: CSVAPQAGSPLHF

V gene: TRBV28
J gene: TRBJ1-1
D gene: TRBD1
CDR3 protein: CASSSRTGGKAFF

V gene: TRBV4-1
J gene: TRBJ2-1
D gene: TRBD2
CDR3 protein: CASSPWTSGGEQFF

V gene: TRBV6-5
J gene: TRBJ2-7
D gene: -
CDR3 protein: CASRTSHEQYF

V gene: TRBV7-8
J gene: TRBJ2-2
D gene: TRBD2
CDR3 protein: CASSLAPSGVSGELFF

V gene: TRBV11-2
J gene: TRBJ2-1
D gene: TRBD2
CDR3 protein: CAIAAGESEQFF

V gene: TRBV7-2
J gene: TRBJ2-1
D gene: TRBD2
CDR3 protein: CASSLGGSGRYNEQFF

V gene: TRBV12-3/TRBV12-4
J gene: TRBJ2-3
D gene: -
CDR3 protein: CASFKNRDPDTQYF

V gene: TRBV3-1
J gene: TRBJ2-1
D gene: TRBD2
CDR3 protein: CASSQVALAGSSYNEQFF

V gene: TRBV6-1
J gene: TRBJ2-2
D gene: -
CDR3 protein: CASSEMGHVTAGELFF

V gene: TRBV5-1
J gene: TRBJ2-7
D gene: TRBD1
CDR3 protein: CASSTHPAGTVIYEQYF

V gene: TRBV12-5
J gene: TRBJ2-1
D gene: -
CDR3 protein: CASARDNEQFF

V gene: TRBV7-9
J gene: TRBJ1-1
D gene: -
CDR3 protein: CASRVSGTEAFF

V gene: TRBV5-6
J gene: TRBJ2-3
D gene: -
CDR3 protein: CASSPAWGVGTDTQYF

V gene: TRBV7-9
J gene: TRBJ2-2
D gene: -
CDR3 protein: CASSAGPGELFF

V gene: TRBV12-3/TRBV12-4
J gene: TRBJ1-5
D gene: -
CDR3 protein: CASSLTWNQPQHF

V gene: TRBV28
J gene: TRBJ2-1
D gene: -
CDR3 protein: CASSPLRAGSSYNEQFF

V gene: TRBV7-2
J gene: TRBJ2-5
D gene: TRBD1
CDR3 protein: CASRRQGETQYF

V gene: TRBV29-1
J gene: TRBJ2-7
D gene: -
CDR3 protein: CSATPYDSYEQYF